Following are 2 T cell receptor beta chains from one sample sequenced in a study of cytomegalovirus exposure and HLA in healthy donors. The PCR employed 60 Vbeta primers together with 13 Jbeta primers. Sequencing used immunoSEQ multiplex PCR; TCRdb keeps in-frame clones, though not all of them. The sample includes some 150,000 clones, roughly three quarters of them seen just once. Input material: PBMCs. The source of these receptors is a woman in her 30s in good health and CMV-seronegative.

This chain joins TRBV5-1 and TRBJ2-2, with D tentatively TRBD1 (5 bases). V lost 0 bases and J lost 6, with 21 bases in between. Germline-derived CDR1 and CDR2 are SGHRS and YFSETQ. CDR3 length equals 18 residues. Written as DNA, the CDR3 is TGCGCCAGCAGCTTGGCAGGTCAACGGGCAGGGCGTCCCGGGGAGCTGTTTTTT. Protein product: CASSLAGQRAGRPGELFF.

The chain carries TRBV27 and TRBJ2-1, with D tentatively TRBD2 (5 bases). The V end was cut by 0 bases, the J end by 9 bases, with 15 bases between. This CDR3 contains 15 residues. CDR1 and CDR2 from the germline V gene are MNHEY and SMNVEV (reference sequence). CDR3: CASSLSANPEGEQFF. The CDR3 region has the DNA TGTGCCAGCAGTTTATCAGCAAACCCCGAGGGTGAGCAGTTCTTC.